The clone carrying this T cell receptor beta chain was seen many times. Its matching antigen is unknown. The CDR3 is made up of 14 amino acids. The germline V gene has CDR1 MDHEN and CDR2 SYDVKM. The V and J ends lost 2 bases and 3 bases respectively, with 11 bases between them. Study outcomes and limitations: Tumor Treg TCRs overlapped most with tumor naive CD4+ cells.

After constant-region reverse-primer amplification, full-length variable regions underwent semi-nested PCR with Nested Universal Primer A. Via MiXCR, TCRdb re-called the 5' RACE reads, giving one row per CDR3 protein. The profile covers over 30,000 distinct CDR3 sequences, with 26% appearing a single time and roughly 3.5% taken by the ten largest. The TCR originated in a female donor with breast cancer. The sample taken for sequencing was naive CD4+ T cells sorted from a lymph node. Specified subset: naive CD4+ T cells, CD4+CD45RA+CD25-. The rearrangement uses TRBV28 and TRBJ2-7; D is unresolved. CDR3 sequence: CASSLAARIYEQYF. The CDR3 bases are TGTGCCAGCAGTTTAGCTGCCAGAATCTACGAGCAGTACTTC.